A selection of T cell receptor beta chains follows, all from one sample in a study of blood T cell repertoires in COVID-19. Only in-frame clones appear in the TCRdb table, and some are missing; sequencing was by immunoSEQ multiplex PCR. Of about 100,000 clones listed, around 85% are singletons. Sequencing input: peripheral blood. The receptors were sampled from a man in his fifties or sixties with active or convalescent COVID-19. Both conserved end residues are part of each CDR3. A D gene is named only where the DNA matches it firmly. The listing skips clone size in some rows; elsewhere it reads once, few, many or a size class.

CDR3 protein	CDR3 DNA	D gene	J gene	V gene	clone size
CANRQGVRCEQYF	TGTGCCAACCGACAGGGGGTGAGGTGCGAGCAGTACTTC	TRBD1	TRBJ2-7	TRBV6-5	few
CASSEFSGRVSDEQFF	TGTGCCAGCAGTGAATTCAGCGGGAGGGTGTCGGATGAGCAGTTCTTC	TRBD2	TRBJ2-1	TRBV2	few
CASSGAGQIYEQYF	TGTGCCAGCAGTGGAGCCGGACAGATCTACGAGCAGTACTTC	-	TRBJ2-7	TRBV6-1	few
CASSIMTGGAYEQYF	TGTGCCAGTAGTATTATGACAGGGGGGGCCTACGAGCAGTACTTC	TRBD1	TRBJ2-7	TRBV19	once
CASSYSRELNTEAFF	TGTGCCAGCAGTTACTCGAGGGAGCTGAACACTGAAGCTTTCTTT	-	TRBJ1-1	TRBV6-5	-
CASSSANRGIDGYTF	TGTGCCAGCTCATCAGCCAACAGGGGGATAGATGGCTACACCTTC	TRBD1	TRBJ1-2	TRBV18	-
CASSISGPSYNEQFF	TGTGCCAGCAGTATTAGCGGGCCCTCCTACAATGAGCAGTTCTTC	TRBD2	TRBJ2-1	TRBV2	-
CASSEGREGNQPQHF	TGTGCCAGCAGTGAAGGCAGGGAGGGCAATCAGCCCCAGCATTTT	-	TRBJ1-5	TRBV2	-
CASKGEGQRIQYF	TGTGCCAGTAAAGGGGAGGGCCAACGCATTCAGTACTTC	TRBD2	TRBJ2-4	TRBV19	few
CASSLTPSGGYTF	TGTGCCAGCAGTTTAACCCCCAGCGGAGGCTACACCTTC	-	TRBJ1-2	TRBV12-3/TRBV12-4	once
CASSFKTSANHNEQFF	TGCGCCAGCAGCTTCAAAACTAGCGCGAACCACAATGAGCAGTTCTTC	TRBD2	TRBJ2-1	TRBV5-1	-
CASSTRGQLQETQYF	TGTGCCAGCAGCACAAGAGGGCAGTTACAAGAGACCCAGTACTTC	-	TRBJ2-5	TRBV21-1	-
CASSLWTGAMNTEAFF	TGTGCCAGCAGTTTATGGACAGGAGCCATGAACACTGAAGCTTTCTTT	-	TRBJ1-1	TRBV28	-
CASSLQRRRDTQYF	TGTGCCAGCAGCCTCCAGAGGCGAAGAGATACGCAGTATTTT	-	TRBJ2-3	TRBV3-1/TRBV3-2	-
CASSPPQGWNIQYF	TGTGCCAGCAGCCCACCACAGGGGTGGAACATTCAGTACTTC	TRBD1	TRBJ2-4	TRBV7-9	-
CASGPAREWGYNEQFF	TGTGCCAGCGGACCGGCGAGGGAGTGGGGTTACAATGAGCAGTTCTTC	-	TRBJ2-1	TRBV27	-
CATSDARPGDHDTQYF	TGTGCCACCAGTGACGCCCGGCCGGGGGACCACGATACGCAGTATTTT	-	TRBJ2-3	TRBV24-1	once
CASGRGRSSYEQYF	TGTGCCAGCGGCCGCGGAAGATCCTCCTACGAGCAGTACTTC	-	TRBJ2-7	TRBV11-3	-
CASSVGASMNTEAFF	TGTGCCAGCAGCGTAGGTGCCAGTATGAACACTGAAGCTTTCTTT	-	TRBJ1-1	TRBV9	once
CASRTIRTNNSPLHF	TGTGCCAGCAGAACAATCCGGACAAATAATTCACCCCTCCACTTT	-	TRBJ1-6	TRBV6-5	-
CATSTGDQPQHF	TGTGCCACCAGCACAGGGGATCAGCCCCAGCATTTT	-	TRBJ1-5	TRBV15	-
CASSISNTEAFF	TGTGCCAGTAGTATTTCTAACACTGAAGCTTTCTTT	-	TRBJ1-1	TRBV19	once